What follows are 17 T cell receptor beta chains derived from one specimen sequenced in a study of blood T cell repertoires in COVID-19. Assay: immunoSEQ multiplex PCR; the TCRdb copy retains only in-frame clones and omits some. Of roughly 320,000 clones listed, approximately 85% are singletons. Sequencing was done on a sample of peripheral blood. The source is a human donor in a cohort sampled during active COVID-19.

DNA of the CDR3: TGTGCCAGCAGCCTCGACAGGGACTACGAGCAGTACTTC. Translating it yields CASSLDRDYEQYF. This chain links TRBV6-5 with TRBJ2-7; the match to TRBD1 covers 7 bases. Germline loops: CDR1 MNHEY, CDR2 SVGAGI. The V segment lost 6 bases and the J segment 3 bases; nucleotides outside the gene matches: 5. The CDR3 runs 13 residues.

CDR3 residues: CSVQQVYGYTF. The CDR3 DNA follows: TGCAGTGTTCAGCAGGTCTATGGCTACACCTTC. This chain uses TRBV20-1 with TRBJ1-2, with D hard to call. The germline V and J ends were trimmed by 7 bases and 4 bases, with 10 bases remaining between them. Per the germline V gene, CDR1 is DFQATT and CDR2 is SNEGSKA (reference sequence). The CDR3 has 11 amino acids.

This chain joins TRBV11-2 and TRBJ1-4; the match to TRBD1 covers 10 bases. V lost 5 bases and J lost 7; bases outside the gene matches: 4. The CDR3 has 14 residues. CDR1 is SGHAT, CDR2 FQNNGV, per germline. The CDR3 is CASSRTGGGEKLFF. The CDR3 nucleotides are TGTGCCAGCAGCCGGACAGGGGGGGGTGAAAAACTGTTTTTT.

The chain carries TRBV6-4 and TRBJ2-3; 7 bases align to TRBD1. The CDR3 length is 13 residues. Germline loops: CDR1 MRHNA, CDR2 SNTAGT. Losses at the gene ends were 2 bases for V and 4 bases for J; bases not matched to a gene: 0. CDR3 DNA sequence: TGTGCCAGCAGTGACAGGGGGCCAGATACGCAGTATTTT. Translation: CASSDRGPDTQYF.

The V and J genes are TRBV5-1 and TRBJ1-1; 8 positions agree with TRBD1. The CDR3 sequence is 13 residues long. Germline V gives CDR1 SGHRS, CDR2 YFSETQ. The V gene end was trimmed by 5 bases and the J gene end by 2 bases; junction bases not matched to a gene: 2. The CDR3 sequence is CASSGQGNTEAFF. CDR3 bases: TGCGCCAGCAGTGGACAGGGAAACACTGAAGCTTTCTTT. The full variable domain, with the rest looked up from reference TRBV5-1 and TRBJ1-1, is KAGVTQTPRYLIKTRGQQVTLSCSPISGHRSVSWYQQTPGQGLQFLFEYFSETQRNKGNFPGRFSGRQFSNSRSEMNVSTLELGDSALYLCASSGQGNTEAFFGQGTRLTVV.

The CDR3 loop is CASSPGQGAQSQFF. The CDR3 DNA follows: TGTGCCAGCAGCCCGGGACAGGGGGCCCAATCCCAGTTCTTC. The chain links TRBV5-8 to TRBJ2-1; 12 nucleotides line up with TRBD1. This CDR3 spans 14 amino acids. CDR1 is SGHTS, CDR2 YDEGEE, per germline. Unmatched junction bases numbered 9, after V lost 4 bases and J lost 13 bases.

The genes are TRBV5-6 and TRBJ1-5, with a tentative D call TRBD1 (5 bases). V dropped 4 bases and J dropped 6 bases, with 20 bases sitting between them. Per the germline V gene, CDR1 is SGHDT and CDR2 is YYEEEE. The CDR3 loop spans 16 amino acids. CDR3 DNA: TGTGCCAGCAGCGGAACCCAGGGAAGAAGTAGTCAGCCCCAGCATTTT. Translating it yields CASSGTQGRSSQPQHF.

This clone was recorded once. The chain carries TRBV19 and TRBJ1-3, with D unclear. V was shortened by 4 bases and J by 1 base, with 14 bases between the two germline ends. The germline CDR1 and CDR2 sequences are LNHDA and SQIVND (reference sequence). The CDR3 is 16 amino acids. The CDR3 here is CASSTVLIGSGNTIYF. The CDR3 DNA is TGTGCCAGTAGTACCGTTTTAATCGGTTCTGGAAACACCATATATTTT.

The chain uses TRBV5-8 and TRBJ1-6, with TRBD1 identical over 11 bases. Germline loops: CDR1 SGHTS, CDR2 YDEGEE. Trimming at V came to 2 bases and at J to 10 bases, leaving 2 bases not matched to a gene. CDR3 length: 14 residues. CDR3 DNA: TGTGCCAGCAGCTTAGGGACAGGGGGATCACCCCTCCACTTT. This gives the protein CASSLGTGGSPLHF.

The gene calls are TRBV12-3 or TRBV12-4 and TRBJ1-5; D remains unclear. The CDR3 consists of 13 residues. The ends were cut back, 3 bases at V and 3 bases at J, with 6 bases in the middle. The CDR3 spells CASSLSDNQPQHF. CDR3 bases: TGTGCCAGCAGTTTGTCAGACAATCAGCCCCAGCATTTT.

The table lists this clone with a count of one. The J gene is TRBJ1-5, the V gene TRBV5-6, with unresolved D. V was pared by 0 bases and J by 4 bases, with 8 bases between. There are 14 residues in the CDR3. CDR1 is SGHDT, CDR2 YYEEEE, per germline. CDR3 residues: CASSLVGGNQPQHF. DNA of the CDR3: TGTGCCAGCAGCTTGGTGGGCGGGAATCAGCCCCAGCATTTT. Full variable domain (rest looked up from reference TRBV5-6 and TRBJ1-5): DAGVTQSPTHLIKTRGQQVTLRCSPKSGHDTVSWYQQALGQGPQFIFQYYEEEERQRGNFPDRFSGHQFPNYSSELNVNALLLGDSALYLCASSLVGGNQPQHFGDGTRLSIL.

This clone turned up a few times. This rearrangement joins TRBV5-4 to TRBJ1-1, with D perhaps matching TRBD1 (6 bases). The V end was cut by 2 bases, the J end by 4 bases, with 12 bases between. CDR1 is SGHNT and CDR2 is YYREEE in the germline V gene (reference sequence). The CDR3 runs to 14 residues. The CDR3 here is CASSLLKDSTEAFF. The CDR3 DNA is TGTGCCAGCAGCTTATTAAAGGACAGCACTGAAGCTTTCTTT.

For the CDR3, the DNA is TGTGCCACCCGGACAGGGCCCACTGAAGCTTTCTTT. It translates to CATRTGPTEAFF. This chain connects TRBV18 to TRBJ1-1; 8 bases line up with TRBD1. The V segment lost 10 bases and the J segment 4 bases; nucleotides outside the gene matches: 5. Germline lookup yields CDR1 KGHSH and CDR2 LQKENI. CDR3 length equals 12 residues.

The chain uses TRBV18 and TRBJ2-7; 8 nucleotides match TRBD2. V trimming: 0 bases; J trimming: 2 bases; junction bases outside the gene matches: 3. In germline, CDR1 is KGHSH, CDR2 LQKENI. This CDR3 has 15 amino acids. CDR3 in DNA: TGTGCCAGCTCACCACCTAGCGGGGACACCTACGAGCAGTACTTC. Translation: CASSPPSGDTYEQYF.

This chain links TRBV3-1 (or the pseudogene TRBV3-2) with TRBJ2-7; TRBD2 is a possible D gene (6 bases). Germline CDR1 LGHDT, CDR2 YNNKEL (reference sequence). V lost 1 base to trimming and J lost 4 bases, with 11 bases between them. There are 14 residues in the CDR3. The CDR3 DNA is TGTGCCAGCAGCCAAGTGGGGACTGCTTACGAGCAGTACTTC. This gives the protein CASSQVGTAYEQYF.

The CDR3 spells CASSSGQGRAFF. In DNA form, the CDR3 reads TGCGCCAGCAGCTCAGGACAGGGCAGGGCTTTCTTT. The rearrangement joins TRBV4-1 to TRBJ1-1, with 8 bases matching TRBD1. Germline CDR1 and CDR2: MGHRA and YSYEKL. The CDR3 loop spans 12 amino acids. The V gene end was trimmed by 5 bases and the J gene end by 11 bases; junction bases not matched to a gene: 7.

Only one count was recorded for this clone. This chain joins TRBV24-1 and TRBJ1-1; D unresolved. V was pared by 6 bases and J by 1 base, with 5 bases between. The CDR3 contains 12 residues. Germline loops: CDR1 KGHDR, CDR2 SFDVKD. The CDR3 spells CATSRGNTEAFF. In DNA form, the CDR3 reads TGTGCCACCAGTCGCGGGAACACTGAAGCTTTCTTT.